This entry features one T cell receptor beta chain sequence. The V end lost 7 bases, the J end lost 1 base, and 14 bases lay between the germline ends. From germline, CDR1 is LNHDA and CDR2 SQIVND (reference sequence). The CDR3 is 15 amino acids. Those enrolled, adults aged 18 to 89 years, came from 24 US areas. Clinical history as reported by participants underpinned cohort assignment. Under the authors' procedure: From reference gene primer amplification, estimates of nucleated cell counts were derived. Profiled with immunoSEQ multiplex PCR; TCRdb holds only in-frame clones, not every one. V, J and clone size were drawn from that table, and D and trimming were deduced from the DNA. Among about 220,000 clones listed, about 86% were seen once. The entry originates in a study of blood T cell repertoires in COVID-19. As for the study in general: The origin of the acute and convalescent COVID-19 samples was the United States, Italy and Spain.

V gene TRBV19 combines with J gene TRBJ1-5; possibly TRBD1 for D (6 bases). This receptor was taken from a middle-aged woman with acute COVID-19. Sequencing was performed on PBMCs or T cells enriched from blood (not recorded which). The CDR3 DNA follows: TGTGCCAGTATAGAGGGGGTGGCGAGCAATCAGCCCCAGCATTTT. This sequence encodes CASIEGVASNQPQHF.